A single sample is the source of the 11 T cell receptor beta chains below, sequenced in a study of blood T cell repertoires in COVID-19. Some clones are missing from TCRdb's copy, which holds only in-frame ones; the method was immunoSEQ multiplex PCR. Of under 300,000 clones detected, 80% to 90% appear once; the ten largest clones hold 6.6%. Sequencing was done on a sample of PBMCs or T cells enriched from blood (not recorded which). Receptors were obtained from a woman aged 50 to 60 who had been exposed to COVID-19.

CDR3 in amino acids: CATSRGEPGGEQYF. For the CDR3, the DNA is TGTGCCACCAGCAGAGGAGAACCGGGGGGCGAGCAGTACTTC. This chain links TRBV15 with TRBJ2-7; 7 nucleotides align to TRBD2. Germline V gives CDR1 LNHNV, CDR2 YYDKDF (reference sequence). This CDR3 spans 14 amino acids. With 1 base clipped from V and 6 bases from J, the junction kept 6 bases outside the gene matches.

The chain is built from TRBV30 and TRBJ1-2; D perhaps matches TRBD1 (5 bases). The CDR3 loop spans 13 amino acids. V was shortened by 8 bases and J by 1 base, with 14 bases between the two germline ends. Germline CDR1 and CDR2: GTSNPN and SVGIG (reference sequence). This CDR3 is CASDRTYNYGYTF. CDR3 in DNA: TGTGCCAGCGACAGAACCTATAACTATGGCTACACCTTC.

The CDR3 loop reads CASSIRGQTNSPLHF. The CDR3 DNA is TGTGCCAGCAGCATAAGGGGACAGACTAATTCACCCCTCCACTTT. The gene calls are TRBV21-1 and TRBJ1-6; TRBD1 is the table's D call and was not checked against the DNA. TRBV21-1 is labeled a pseudogene. This CDR3 has 15 amino acids.

The V call is TRBV21-1, the J call TRBJ1-2; TRBD1, as called in the table, went unchecked against the DNA. TRBV21-1 is tagged as a pseudogene. This CDR3 region has 12 residues. CDR3 sequence (DNA): TGTGCCAGCAGGGGAAGGGGTTGGGGCTACACCTTC. This codes for CASRGRGWGYTF.

The rearrangement links TRBV5-3 to TRBJ1-1; a possible D gene is TRBD1 (5 bases). TRBV5-3 is marked as an open reading frame, function uncertain. CDR3 length: 12 amino acids. V dropped 7 bases and J dropped 1 base, with 8 bases sitting between them. The CDR3 coding sequence is TGTGCCAGACCCCAGGGGAACACTGAAGCTTTCTTT. Amino acids: CARPQGNTEAFF.

The chain uses TRBV3-1 (or the pseudogene TRBV3-2) and TRBJ2-2; D call uncertain. The length of the CDR3 is 13 residues. The germline CDR1 and CDR2 sequences are LGHDT and YNNKEL (reference sequence). Trimming stripped 1 base from V and 8 bases from J, with 8 bases between. The CDR3 sequence is CASSQVVWGELFF. In DNA form, the CDR3 reads TGTGCCAGCAGCCAAGTAGTCTGGGGGGAGCTGTTTTTT.

V and J are TRBV29-1 and TRBJ2-5; TRBD2 agrees at 14 bases. The V and J ends lost 3 bases and 2 bases, in that order; junction bases with no gene match: 5. Germline CDR1 is SQVTM and CDR2 is ANQGSEA. The CDR3 has 16 residues. The CDR3 reads CSVEGTSGGDQETQYF. As DNA, the CDR3 is TGCAGCGTTGAGGGGACTAGCGGGGGTGATCAAGAGACCCAGTACTTC. The variable domain in full, with the rest retrieved from reference TRBV29-1 and TRBJ2-5, is SAVISQKPSRDICQRGTSLTIQCQVDSQVTMMFWYRQQPGQSLTLIATANQGSEATYESGFVIDKFPISRPNLTFSTLTVSNMSPEDSSIYLCSVEGTSGGDQETQYFGPGTRLLVL.

The V call is TRBV5-1, the J call TRBJ1-4; 9 nucleotides agree with TRBD1. Germline CDR1 SGHRS, CDR2 YFSETQ. V gave up 0 bases and J gave up 6 bases; unmatched junction bases: 0. The CDR3 runs 14 residues. The DNA of the CDR3 is TGCGCCAGCAGCTTGGGACAGGGGGATGAAAAACTGTTTTTT. Protein: CASSLGQGDEKLFF.

The chain uses TRBV29-1 and TRBJ2-7; tentatively, D is TRBD1 (6 bases). The germline V gene encodes CDR1 SQVTM and CDR2 ANQGSEA. The CDR3 totals 13 residues. V was clipped by 3 bases and J by 6 bases, with 15 bases between them. In nucleotides, the CDR3 is TGCAGCGTTGAGATTATAGAAGGGGGCGAGCAGTACTTC. This sequence encodes CSVEIIEGGEQYF.

V and J are TRBV6-1 and TRBJ1-5; 9 bases are a match to TRBD1. J lost 9 bases, V lost 0 bases, and 3 bases had no gene match. CDR3 length equals 14 residues. The germline CDR1 and CDR2 sequences are MNHNS and SASEGT. CDR3 region: CASSEATGGLPQHF. The CDR3 DNA reads as TGTGCCAGCAGTGAAGCAACAGGGGGCTTGCCCCAGCATTTT.

The chain uses TRBV2 and TRBJ1-1, with 7 nucleotides matching TRBD1. Germline V gene sequence: CDR1 SNHLY, CDR2 FYNNEI. J was trimmed by 7 bases and V by 1 base; bases with no gene match: 6. The CDR3 has 14 residues. CDR3 nucleotides: TGTGCCAGCAGTGAAGGGGGACAGTACCATGAAGCTTTCTTT. Protein sequence: CASSEGGQYHEAFF.